The TCR beta chain under discussion was sequenced for a study of T cells in Graves' hyperthyroidism and ophthalmopathy (dated 2019 in TCRdb). Background on the whole study: TCR V-J signatures able to tell the groups apart were searched for in a discovery cohort of 100 or so patients, of whom fewer than 45 had Graves' ophthalmopathy and around 58 had stable Graves' hyperthyroidism. After blood sampling, hyperthyroidism patients were treated with methimazole at a starting dose of 30 mg daily, and ophthalmopathy patients were treated with high-dose intravenous methylprednisolone. For training and testing, the 100 or so patients in the discovery cohort were randomly divided in a 7:3 ratio. Whether ophthalmopathy could be predicted prospectively was tested in an independent validation cohort made up of 18 hyperthyroidism patients plus 17 patients who later progressed to ophthalmopathy. In addition, the study compared T-cell repertoires in thyroid tissue and in blood from a handful of Graves' hyperthyroidism patients. The paper describes TCR Vbeta CDR3 sequencing of 135 peripheral blood samples, made up of about 41 ophthalmopathy patients, more than 70 hyperthyroidism patients and some 17 progressor patients.

The study excluded patients with uncontrolled infections, other autoimmune diseases, pregnancy or lactation. Clinical symptoms, serum thyroxine and TRAb, thyroid ultrasound, and orbital computed tomography formed the basis for the diagnoses. Total RNA was extracted with Trizol reagent, and quality was checked on an Agilent 2100 Bioanalyzer. Concerning this clonotype: The clone's antigen remains unknown. No per-base quality is available; no much larger clone lies one base away.

What the authors observed across the whole study: No statistical method was used to fix the sample size in advance, and group allocation was not hidden from the investigators. Most expanded thyroid clonotypes (frequency above 0.001) were also detected in blood, a finding suggesting that blood repertoires may reflect thyroid immune responses. In validation, progression to ophthalmopathy was predicted by the model with roughly 71% sensitivity and around 75% specificity, a median of approximately 6.5 months before onset. Ophthalmopathy was separated from stable hyperthyroidism by a 13 V-J signature model, with over 85% sensitivity and about 84% specificity obtained in cross-validation and 80%/75% obtained in testing.

TCR beta CDR3 regions were amplified from RNA transcripts. The first round of RT-PCR for the TCR CDR3 was performed with the HTBI primer set and the Qiagen OneStep RT-PCR kit. Libraries were constructed in a second round of multiplex PCR, after which size selection and purification were performed. The libraries were sequenced on an Illumina HiSeq2000 using paired-end 100 bp reads. The source study handled its data this way. SOAPnuke was used to process the raw data, removing reads that contained adapters or uncalled bases, had a mean Phred below 15, or lacked an exact match to the constant primer or identifier. COPE v1.2.5 was used to merge high-quality paired reads, and clonotypes were defined as unique nucleotide sequences. MiTCR v1.1 was used to align clonotypes to the IMGT TRBV, TRBD and TRBJ reference segments. Analysis was restricted to V-J combinations with a frequency above 0.0001, which covered about 99% of repertoires. A TCS score was defined as the ratio of F50 (clonal expansion) to E x V (chaos), with BLOSUM62-based TCRdist applied between CDR3 peptides within each V-J. Welch's t-statistics and random forest reduced 500 to 550 V-J features to about 13, which were used in a naive Bayes classifier (R e1071). Thyroid-blood repertoire similarity was quantified with the Morisita-Horn index. The public reads were run again by TCRdb, first through fastp at Q25 and then through MiXCR, and only productive beta chains were kept. Identical CDR3 proteins give one entry, which carries the most common genes and DNA. In this record, the V and J calls reflect TCRdb's handling and not the investigators' own analysis. This sample is represented by 500,000 to 600,000 distinct CDR3 sequences; approximately 44% of them were singletons. The ten most abundant clones make up about 20% of the sample.

The CDR3 covers 16 residues, taking in both the cysteine and the phenylalanine. Kept here is only the CDR3 DNA, which spans 48 bases and is read in frame from base 1. V was cut back by 4 bases and J by 6 bases, leaving a gap of 23 bases between them. Based on the germline V gene, the CDR1 and CDR2 sequences are SGDLS and YYNGEE. The specimen sequenced was peripheral blood or thyroid tissue (not recorded which). Here the chain combines TRBV9 and TRBJ2-7, with TRBD2 perhaps the D gene, on 6 matching bases. The sequence came from an adult woman with Graves' disease, either hyperthyroidism or ophthalmopathy (not recorded which). The DNA is as follows: TGTGCCAGCAGCCCAGTTGGGGCAGCGGGTTTGAGCGAGCAGTACTTC. The encoded protein is CASSPVGAAGLSEQYF.